The sequence of this T cell receptor beta chain was determined in a study of neurological immune-mediated disorders. CDR3 length: 14 residues. V lost 7 bases to trimming and J lost 3 bases, with 15 bases between them. Per germline, CDR1 SGHTA and CDR2 FQGNSA. This clonotype has at least ten counts. Antigen unknown. Findings of the study overall: It was the repertoires of 18 of 34 multiple sclerosis patients that phylogenetic grouping placed in one related-CDR3 cluster, which is a possible signature.

TCRdb re-derived calls from the 5' RACE reads in MiXCR, one entry per CDR3 protein. The data contain some 60,000 distinct CDR3 sequences, about 3.5% of them singletons. PBMCs numbering 2 million and stored at -80 C yielded the unsorted libraries. The receptor was derived from a woman aged 45-65 years with multiple sclerosis. Sequencing input: PBMCs. This sequence joins TRBV7-2 and TRBJ1-2; a possible D gene is TRBD1 (5 bases). CDR3 in DNA: TGTGCCAGCAAGAGGGGACCTTTGTACTATGGCTACACCTTC. This translates into CASKRGPLYYGYTF.